This T cell receptor beta chain was found in a study of cytomegalovirus exposure and HLA in healthy donors. The study, taken as a whole, reports: Investigators reported approximately 150 TCR beta chains as tied to cytomegalovirus.

Trimming pared 5 bases from V and 2 bases from J, leaving 20 bases between. The CDR3 contains 17 residues. The germline CDR1 and CDR2 sequences are SEHNR and FQNEAQ (reference sequence). The method was immunoSEQ multiplex PCR; TCRdb's version includes in-frame clones alone and lacks a portion of them. The sample lists 150,000 to 250,000 clones, around 80% occurring once. Worth noting for this clone: Its antigen is unidentified.

Sequences were obtained from PBMCs. The clonotype was recovered from a woman in her 30s in good health and CMV-seropositive. V usage is TRBV7-9 and J usage is TRBJ2-3; tentatively, D is TRBD1 (6 bases). This CDR3 reads CASSRFVGQGFTDTQYF. The DNA for the CDR3 is TGTGCCAGCAGCAGGTTCGTTGGTCAGGGGTTCACAGATACGCAGTATTTT.